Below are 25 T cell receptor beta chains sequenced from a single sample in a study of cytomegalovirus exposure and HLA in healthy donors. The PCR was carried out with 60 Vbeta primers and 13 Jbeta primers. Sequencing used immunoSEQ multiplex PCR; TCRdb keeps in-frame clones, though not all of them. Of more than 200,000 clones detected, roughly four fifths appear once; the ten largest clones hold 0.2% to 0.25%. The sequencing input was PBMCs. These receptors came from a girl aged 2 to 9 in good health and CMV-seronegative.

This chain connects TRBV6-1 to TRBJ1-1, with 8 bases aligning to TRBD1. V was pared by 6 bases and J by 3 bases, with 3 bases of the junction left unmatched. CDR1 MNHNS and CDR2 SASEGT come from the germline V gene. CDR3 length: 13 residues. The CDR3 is CASRGGQDTEAFF. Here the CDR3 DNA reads TGTGCCAGCAGGGGGGGACAGGACACTGAAGCTTTCTTT.

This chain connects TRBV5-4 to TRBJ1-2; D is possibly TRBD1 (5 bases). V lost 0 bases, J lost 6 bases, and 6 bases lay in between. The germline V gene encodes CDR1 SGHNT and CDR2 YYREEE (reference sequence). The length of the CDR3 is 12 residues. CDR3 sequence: CASSLVGDGYTF. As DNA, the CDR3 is TGTGCCAGCAGCTTGGTAGGGGATGGCTACACCTTC.

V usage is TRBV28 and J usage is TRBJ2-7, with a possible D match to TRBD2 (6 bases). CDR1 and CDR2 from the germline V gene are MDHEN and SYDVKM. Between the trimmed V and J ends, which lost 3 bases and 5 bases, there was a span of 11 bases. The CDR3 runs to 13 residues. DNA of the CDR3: TGTGCCAGCAGTTTCCGGGGCGGGGACGAGCAGTACTTC. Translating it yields CASSFRGGDEQYF.

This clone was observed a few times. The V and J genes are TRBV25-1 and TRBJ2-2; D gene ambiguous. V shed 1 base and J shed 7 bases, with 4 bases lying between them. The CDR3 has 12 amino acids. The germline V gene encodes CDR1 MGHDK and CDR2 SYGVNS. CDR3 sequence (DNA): TGTGCCAGCAGTGAATTACACGGGGAGCTGTTTTTT. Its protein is CASSELHGELFF.

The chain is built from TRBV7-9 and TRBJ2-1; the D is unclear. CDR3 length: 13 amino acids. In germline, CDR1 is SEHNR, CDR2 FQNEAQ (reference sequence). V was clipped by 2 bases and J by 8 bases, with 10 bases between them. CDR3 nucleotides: TGTGCCAGCAGCTTATTACACAGCCATGAGCAGTTCTTC. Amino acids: CASSLLHSHEQFF.

The CDR3 nucleotides are TGTGCCAGCAGTAGTCAAGCGGGAGTCTCGCCAGATACGCAGTATTTT. Its translation: CASSSQAGVSPDTQYF. The V and J genes are TRBV2 and TRBJ2-3; 8 nucleotides match TRBD2. Germline V CDR1 and CDR2: SNHLY, FYNNEI. This CDR3 has 16 residues. The V segment lost 5 bases and the J segment 4 bases; nucleotides outside the gene matches: 11. The whole variable domain, remainder taken from reference TRBV2 and TRBJ2-3, is EPEVTQTPSHQVTQMGQEVILRCVPISNHLYFYWYRQILGQKVEFLVSFYNNEISEKSEIFDDQFSVERPDGSNFTLKIRSTKLEDSAMYFCASSSQAGVSPDTQYFGPGTRLTVL.

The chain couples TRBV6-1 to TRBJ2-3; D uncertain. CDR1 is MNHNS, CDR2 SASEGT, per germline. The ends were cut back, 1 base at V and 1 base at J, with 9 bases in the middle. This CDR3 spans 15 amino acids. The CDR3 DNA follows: TGTGCCAGCAGTGAAGGCGCTGTGGGCACAGATACGCAGTATTTT. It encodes CASSEGAVGTDTQYF.

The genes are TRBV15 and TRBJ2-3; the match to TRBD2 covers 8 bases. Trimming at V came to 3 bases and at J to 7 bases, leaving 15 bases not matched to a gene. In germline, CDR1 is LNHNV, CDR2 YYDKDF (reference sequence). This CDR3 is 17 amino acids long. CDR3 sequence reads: CATSSGAAGGGMNTQYF. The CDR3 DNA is TGTGCCACCAGCAGTGGCGCGGCGGGGGGTGGGATGAATACGCAGTATTTT.

CDR3 in DNA: TGTGCCTGGAAGGTGGCAGGATATAGCAATCAGCCCCAGCATTTT. Its translation is CAWKVAGYSNQPQHF. This chain uses TRBV30 with TRBJ1-5; D is undetermined. The CDR3 loop spans 15 amino acids. Between the trimmed V and J ends, which lost 4 bases and 0 bases, there was a span of 13 bases. CDR1 is GTSNPN and CDR2 is SVGIG in the germline V gene (reference sequence).

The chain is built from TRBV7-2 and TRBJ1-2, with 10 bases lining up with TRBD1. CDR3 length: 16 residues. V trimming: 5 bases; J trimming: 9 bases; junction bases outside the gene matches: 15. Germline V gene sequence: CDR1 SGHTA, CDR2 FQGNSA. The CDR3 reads CASSPNTPGQGFSYTF. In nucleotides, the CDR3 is TGTGCCAGCAGCCCTAACACCCCGGGACAGGGGTTCAGCTACACCTTC.

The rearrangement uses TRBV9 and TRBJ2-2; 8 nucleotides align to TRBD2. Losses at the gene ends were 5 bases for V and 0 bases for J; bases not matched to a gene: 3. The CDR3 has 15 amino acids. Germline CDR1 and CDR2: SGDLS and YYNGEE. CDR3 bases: TGTGCCAGCAGTCGGGAGGGGTCGAACACCGGGGAGCTGTTTTTT. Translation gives CASSREGSNTGELFF.

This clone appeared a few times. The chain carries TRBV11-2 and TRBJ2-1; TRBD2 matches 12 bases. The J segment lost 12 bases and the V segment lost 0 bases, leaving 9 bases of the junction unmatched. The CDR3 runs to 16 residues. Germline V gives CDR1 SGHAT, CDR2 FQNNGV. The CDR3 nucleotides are TGTGCCAGCAGCTTAGAACCTGCTAGCGGGAGGGCCTGGCAGTTCTTC. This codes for CASSLEPASGRAWQFF.

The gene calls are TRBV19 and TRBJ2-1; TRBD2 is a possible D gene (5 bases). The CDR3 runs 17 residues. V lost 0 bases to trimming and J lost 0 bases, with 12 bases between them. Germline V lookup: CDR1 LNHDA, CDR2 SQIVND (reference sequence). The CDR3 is CASSIEPPGSSYNEQFF. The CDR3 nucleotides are TGTGCCAGTAGTATAGAACCACCGGGGAGCTCCTACAATGAGCAGTTCTTC.

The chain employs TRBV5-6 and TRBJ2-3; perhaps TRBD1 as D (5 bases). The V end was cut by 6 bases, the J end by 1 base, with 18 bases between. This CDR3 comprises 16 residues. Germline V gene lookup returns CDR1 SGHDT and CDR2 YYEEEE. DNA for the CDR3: TGTGCCAGCAACCTGGACACGACTTTCCGCACAGATACGCAGTATTTT. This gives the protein CASNLDTTFRTDTQYF.

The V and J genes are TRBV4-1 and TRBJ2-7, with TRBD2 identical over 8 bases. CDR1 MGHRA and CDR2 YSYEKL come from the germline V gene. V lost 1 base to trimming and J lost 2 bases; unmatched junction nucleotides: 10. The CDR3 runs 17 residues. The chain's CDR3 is CASSQVGRGLLTYEQYF. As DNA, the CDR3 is TGCGCCAGCAGCCAAGTCGGGAGGGGCCTCCTCACCTACGAGCAGTACTTC.

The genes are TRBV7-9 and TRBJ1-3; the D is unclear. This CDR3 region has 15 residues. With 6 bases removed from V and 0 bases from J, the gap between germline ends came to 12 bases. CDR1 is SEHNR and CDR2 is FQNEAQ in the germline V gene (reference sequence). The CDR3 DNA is TGTGCCAGCAGTTTTCAGTCCATCTCTGGAAACACCATATATTTT. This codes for CASSFQSISGNTIYF.

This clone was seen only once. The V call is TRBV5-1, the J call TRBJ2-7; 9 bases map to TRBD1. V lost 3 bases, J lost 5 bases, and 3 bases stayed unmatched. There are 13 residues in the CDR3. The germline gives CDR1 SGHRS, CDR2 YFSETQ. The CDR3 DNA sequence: TGCGCCAGCAGCTCAACAGGGGGCGACGAGCAGTACTTC. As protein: CASSSTGGDEQYF.

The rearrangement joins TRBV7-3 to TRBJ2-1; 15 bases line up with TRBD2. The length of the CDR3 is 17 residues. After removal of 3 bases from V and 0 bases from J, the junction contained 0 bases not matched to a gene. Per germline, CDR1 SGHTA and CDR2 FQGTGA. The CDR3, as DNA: TGTGCCAGCAGCTTGGGACTAGCGGGGGGCTCCTACAATGAGCAGTTCTTC. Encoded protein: CASSLGLAGGSYNEQFF.

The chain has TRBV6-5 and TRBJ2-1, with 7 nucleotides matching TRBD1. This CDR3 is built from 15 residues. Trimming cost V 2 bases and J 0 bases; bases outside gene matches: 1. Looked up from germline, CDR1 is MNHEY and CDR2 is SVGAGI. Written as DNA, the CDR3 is TGTGCCAGCAGTTACCGGGACAGCTCCTACAATGAGCAGTTCTTC. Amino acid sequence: CASSYRDSSYNEQFF.

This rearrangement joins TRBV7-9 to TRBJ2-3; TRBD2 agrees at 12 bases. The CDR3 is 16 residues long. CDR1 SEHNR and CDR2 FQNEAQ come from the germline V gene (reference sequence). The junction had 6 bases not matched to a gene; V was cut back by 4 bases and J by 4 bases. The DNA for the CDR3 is TGTGCCAGCAGCTCCCGACTAGCGGGAGAGGCAGATACGCAGTATTTT. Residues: CASSSRLAGEADTQYF.

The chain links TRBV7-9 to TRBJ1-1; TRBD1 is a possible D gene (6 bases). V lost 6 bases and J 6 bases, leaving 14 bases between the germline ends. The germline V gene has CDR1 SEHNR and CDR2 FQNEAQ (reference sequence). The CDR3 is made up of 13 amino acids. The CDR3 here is CASRKTGLSEAFF. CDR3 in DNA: TGTGCCAGCAGGAAAACAGGGCTGTCTGAAGCTTTCTTT.

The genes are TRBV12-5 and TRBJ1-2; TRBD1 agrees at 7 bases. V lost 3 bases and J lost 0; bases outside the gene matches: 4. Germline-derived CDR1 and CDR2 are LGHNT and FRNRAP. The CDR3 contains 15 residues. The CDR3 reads CASGLTGDTNYGYTF. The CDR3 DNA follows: TGTGCTAGTGGTTTAACAGGGGATACTAACTATGGCTACACCTTC.

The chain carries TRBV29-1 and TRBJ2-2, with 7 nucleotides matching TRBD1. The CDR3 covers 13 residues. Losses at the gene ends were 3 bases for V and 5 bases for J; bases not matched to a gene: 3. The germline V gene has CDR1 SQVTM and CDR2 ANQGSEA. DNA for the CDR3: TGCAGCGTTGAGGGGACAGCTACCGGGGAGCTGTTTTTT. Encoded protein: CSVEGTATGELFF.

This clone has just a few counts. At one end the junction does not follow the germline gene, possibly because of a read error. CDR3 protein: CSVEEYRSDTQYF. CDR3 DNA: TGCAGCGTGGAAGAGTACAGATCAGATACGCAGTATTTT. This chain uses TRBV29-1 with TRBJ2-3; no clear D. Germline V CDR1 and CDR2: SQVTM, ANQGSEA. The length of the CDR3 is 13 residues.

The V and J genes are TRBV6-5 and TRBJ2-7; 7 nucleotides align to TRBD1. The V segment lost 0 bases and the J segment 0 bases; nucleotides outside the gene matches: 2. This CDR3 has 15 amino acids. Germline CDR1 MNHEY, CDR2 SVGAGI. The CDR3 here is CASSYSQGSSYEQYF. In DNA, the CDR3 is TGTGCCAGCAGTTACTCACAGGGGAGCTCCTACGAGCAGTACTTC.